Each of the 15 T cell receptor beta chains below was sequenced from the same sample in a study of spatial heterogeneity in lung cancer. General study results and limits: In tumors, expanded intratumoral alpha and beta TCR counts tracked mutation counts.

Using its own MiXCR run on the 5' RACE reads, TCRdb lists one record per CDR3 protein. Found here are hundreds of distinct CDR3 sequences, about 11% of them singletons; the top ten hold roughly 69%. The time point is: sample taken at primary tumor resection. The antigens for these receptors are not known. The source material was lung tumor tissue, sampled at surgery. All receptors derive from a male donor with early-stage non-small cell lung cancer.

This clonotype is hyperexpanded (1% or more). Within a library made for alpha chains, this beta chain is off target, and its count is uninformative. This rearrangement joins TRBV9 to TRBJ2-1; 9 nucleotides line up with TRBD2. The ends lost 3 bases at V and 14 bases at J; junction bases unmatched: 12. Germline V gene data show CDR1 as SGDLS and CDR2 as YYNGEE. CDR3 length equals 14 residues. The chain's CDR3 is CASSAGGSGSNEFF. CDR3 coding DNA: TGTGCCAGCAGCGCGGGGGGTAGCGGGAGTAATGAGTTCTTC.

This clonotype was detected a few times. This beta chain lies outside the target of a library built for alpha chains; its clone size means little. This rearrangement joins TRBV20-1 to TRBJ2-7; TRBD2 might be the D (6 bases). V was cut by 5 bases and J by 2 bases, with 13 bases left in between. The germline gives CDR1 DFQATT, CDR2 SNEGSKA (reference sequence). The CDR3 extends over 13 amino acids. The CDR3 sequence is CSASSREPYEQYF. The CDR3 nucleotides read TGCAGTGCTTCAAGCCGGGAGCCCTACGAGCAGTACTTC.

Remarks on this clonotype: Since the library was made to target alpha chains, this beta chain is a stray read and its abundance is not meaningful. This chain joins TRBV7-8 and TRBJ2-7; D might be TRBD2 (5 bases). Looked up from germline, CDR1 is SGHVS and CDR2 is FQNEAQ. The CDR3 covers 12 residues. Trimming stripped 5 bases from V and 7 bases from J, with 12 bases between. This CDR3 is CASSLRVSEQYV. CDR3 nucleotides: TGTGCCAGCAGCCTGAGGGTTTCGGAGCAGTACGTC.

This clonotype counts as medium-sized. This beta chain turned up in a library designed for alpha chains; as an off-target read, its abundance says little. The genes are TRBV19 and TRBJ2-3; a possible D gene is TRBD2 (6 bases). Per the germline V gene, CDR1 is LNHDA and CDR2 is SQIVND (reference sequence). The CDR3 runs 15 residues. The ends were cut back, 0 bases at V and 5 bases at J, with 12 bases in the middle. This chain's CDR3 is CASSIEGGTGDTQYF. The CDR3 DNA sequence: TGTGCCAGTAGTATAGAAGGCGGGACGGGAGATACGCAGTATTTT.

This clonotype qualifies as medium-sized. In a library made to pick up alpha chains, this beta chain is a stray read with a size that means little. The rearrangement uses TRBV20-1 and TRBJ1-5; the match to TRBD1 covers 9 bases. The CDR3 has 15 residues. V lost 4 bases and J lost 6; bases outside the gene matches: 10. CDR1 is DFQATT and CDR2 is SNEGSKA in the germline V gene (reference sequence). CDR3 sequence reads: CSAKPGTGRSQPQHF. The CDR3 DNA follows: TGCAGTGCTAAGCCGGGGACAGGGAGAAGTCAGCCCCAGCATTTT.

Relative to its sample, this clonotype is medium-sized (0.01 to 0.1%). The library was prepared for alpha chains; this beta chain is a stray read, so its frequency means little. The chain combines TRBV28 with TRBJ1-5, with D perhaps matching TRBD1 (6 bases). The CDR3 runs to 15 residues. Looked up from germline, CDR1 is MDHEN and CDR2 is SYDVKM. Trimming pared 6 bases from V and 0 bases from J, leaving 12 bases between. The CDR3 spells CASRADRLSNQPQHF. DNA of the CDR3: TGTGCCAGCAGAGCCGACAGGCTTAGCAATCAGCCCCAGCATTTT.

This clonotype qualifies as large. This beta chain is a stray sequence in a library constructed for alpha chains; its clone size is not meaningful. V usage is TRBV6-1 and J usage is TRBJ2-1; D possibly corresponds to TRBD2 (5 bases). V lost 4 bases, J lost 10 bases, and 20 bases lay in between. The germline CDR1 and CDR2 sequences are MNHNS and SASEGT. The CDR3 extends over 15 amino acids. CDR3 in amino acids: CASSVGRRSGYEQFF. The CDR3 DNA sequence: TGTGCCAGCAGTGTAGGAAGGAGGTCTGGTTACGAGCAGTTCTTC.

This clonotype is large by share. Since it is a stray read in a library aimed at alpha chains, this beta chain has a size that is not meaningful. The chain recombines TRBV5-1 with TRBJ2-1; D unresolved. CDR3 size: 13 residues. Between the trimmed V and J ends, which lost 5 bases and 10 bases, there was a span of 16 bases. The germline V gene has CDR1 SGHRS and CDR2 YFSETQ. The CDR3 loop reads CASRLSAYPEQFF. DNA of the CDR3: TGCGCCAGCAGATTGTCGGCCTACCCGGAGCAGTTCTTC.

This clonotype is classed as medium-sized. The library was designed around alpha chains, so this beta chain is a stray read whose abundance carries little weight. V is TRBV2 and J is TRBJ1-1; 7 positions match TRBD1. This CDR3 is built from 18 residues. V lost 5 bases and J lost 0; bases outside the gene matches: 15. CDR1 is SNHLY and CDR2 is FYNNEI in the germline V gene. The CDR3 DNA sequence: TGTGCCAGCAGTTGGGGACAGCCTGGGGCCTCCATGAACACTGAAGCTTTCTTT. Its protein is CASSWGQPGASMNTEAFF.

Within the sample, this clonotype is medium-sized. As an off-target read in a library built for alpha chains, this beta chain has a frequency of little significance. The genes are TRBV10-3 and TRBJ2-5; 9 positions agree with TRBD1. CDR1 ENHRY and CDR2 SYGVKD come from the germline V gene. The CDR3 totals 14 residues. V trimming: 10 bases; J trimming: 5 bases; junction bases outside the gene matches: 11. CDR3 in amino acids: CATEQGAGKETQYF. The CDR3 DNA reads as TGTGCCACAGAACAGGGGGCAGGGAAGGAGACCCAGTACTTC.

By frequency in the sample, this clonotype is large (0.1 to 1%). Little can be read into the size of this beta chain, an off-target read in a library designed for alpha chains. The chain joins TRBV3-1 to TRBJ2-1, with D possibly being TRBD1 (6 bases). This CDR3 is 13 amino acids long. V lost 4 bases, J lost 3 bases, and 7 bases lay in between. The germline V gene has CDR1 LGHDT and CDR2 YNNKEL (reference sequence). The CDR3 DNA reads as TGTGCCAGCAGCCCGGACAGCTACAATGAGCAGTTCTTC. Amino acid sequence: CASSPDSYNEQFF.

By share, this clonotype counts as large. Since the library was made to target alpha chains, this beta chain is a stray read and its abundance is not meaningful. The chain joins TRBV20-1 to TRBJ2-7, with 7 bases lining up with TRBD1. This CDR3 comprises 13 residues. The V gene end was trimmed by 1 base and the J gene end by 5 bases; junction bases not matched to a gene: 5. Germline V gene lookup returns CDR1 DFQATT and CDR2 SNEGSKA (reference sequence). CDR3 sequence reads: CSARGQGYNEQYF. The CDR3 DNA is TGCAGTGCTAGAGGACAGGGCTATAACGAGCAGTACTTC.

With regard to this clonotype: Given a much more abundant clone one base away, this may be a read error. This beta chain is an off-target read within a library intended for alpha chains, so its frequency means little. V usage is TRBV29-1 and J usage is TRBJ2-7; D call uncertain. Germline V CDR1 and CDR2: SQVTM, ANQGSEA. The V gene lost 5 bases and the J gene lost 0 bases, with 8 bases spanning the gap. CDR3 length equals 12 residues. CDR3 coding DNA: TGCAGCGTTCGGTGGGACTCCTACGAGCAGTACTTC. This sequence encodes CSVRWDSYEQYF.

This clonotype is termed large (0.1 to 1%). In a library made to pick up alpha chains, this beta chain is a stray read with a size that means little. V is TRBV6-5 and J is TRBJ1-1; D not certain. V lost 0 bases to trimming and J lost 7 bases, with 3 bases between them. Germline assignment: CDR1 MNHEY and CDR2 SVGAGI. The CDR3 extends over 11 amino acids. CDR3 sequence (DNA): TGTGCCAGCAGTTACTCGGGTGAAGCTTTCTTT. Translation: CASSYSGEAFF.

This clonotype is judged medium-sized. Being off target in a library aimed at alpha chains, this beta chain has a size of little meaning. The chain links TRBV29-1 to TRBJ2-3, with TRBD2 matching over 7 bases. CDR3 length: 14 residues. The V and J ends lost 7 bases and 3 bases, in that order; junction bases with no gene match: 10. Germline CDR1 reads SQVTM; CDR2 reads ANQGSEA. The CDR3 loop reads CSAGGTDKTDTQYF. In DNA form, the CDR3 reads TGCAGCGCCGGGGGGACCGACAAAACAGATACGCAGTATTTT.